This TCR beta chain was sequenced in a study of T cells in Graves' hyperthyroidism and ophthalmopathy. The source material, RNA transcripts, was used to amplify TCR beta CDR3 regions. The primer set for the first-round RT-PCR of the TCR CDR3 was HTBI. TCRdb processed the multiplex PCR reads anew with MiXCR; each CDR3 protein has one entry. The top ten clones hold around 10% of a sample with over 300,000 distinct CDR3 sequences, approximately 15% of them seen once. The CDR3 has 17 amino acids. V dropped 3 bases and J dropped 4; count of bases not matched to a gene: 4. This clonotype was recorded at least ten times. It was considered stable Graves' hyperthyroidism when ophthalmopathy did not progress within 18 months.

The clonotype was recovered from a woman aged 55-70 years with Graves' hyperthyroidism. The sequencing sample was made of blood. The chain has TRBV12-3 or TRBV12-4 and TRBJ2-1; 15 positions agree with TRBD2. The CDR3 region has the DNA TGTGCCAGCAGTTTGGGGACTAGCGGGAGGATATACAATGAGCAGTTCTTC. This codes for CASSLGTSGRIYNEQFF.